Below, 29 T cell receptor beta chains from the same sample are listed, as sequenced in a study of blood T cell repertoires in COVID-19. TCRdb keeps only in-frame clones here, not all; method: immunoSEQ multiplex PCR. Of about 200,000 clones in the sample, around 85% were seen once. The sample was peripheral blood. Every receptor here comes from a woman in her 50s with acute or convalescent COVID-19.

The chain has TRBV7-8 and TRBJ1-2, with D possibly TRBD1 on 5 matching bases. Germline assignment: CDR1 SGHVS and CDR2 FQNEAQ. The CDR3 has 15 residues. Trimming removed 5 bases from V and 6 bases from J, with 19 bases in between. The CDR3 coding sequence is TGTGCCAGCAGCCGAGGCCCCGGGGGGGTGGATGGCTACACCTTC. It yields the protein CASSRGPGGVDGYTF.

V is TRBV11-3 and J is TRBJ2-5; weak D call: TRBD2 (5 bases). Germline CDR1 is SGHNT and CDR2 is YENEEA. This CDR3 region has 17 residues. V dropped 0 bases and J dropped 2 bases, with 16 bases sitting between them. The CDR3 is CASSLDRGSARQETQYF. The CDR3, as DNA: TGTGCCAGCAGCTTAGATCGGGGTAGCGCCCGGCAAGAGACCCAGTACTTC.

In this sample, this clone turned up a few times. The CDR3 DNA sequence: TGTGCCAGCAGTGCTGGAACGGGGGGCTCCTATAATTCACCCCTCCACTTT. Its protein product is CASSAGTGGSYNSPLHF. This chain uses TRBV6-1 with TRBJ1-6, with D possibly TRBD1 on 5 matching bases. In germline, CDR1 is MNHNS, CDR2 SASEGT. V was cut by 4 bases and J by 0 bases, with 13 bases left in between. The CDR3 consists of 17 residues.

This clone has only one observation. The rearrangement links TRBV24-1 to TRBJ1-2; possible D gene TRBD1, 6 bases. CDR1 and CDR2 from the germline V gene are KGHDR and SFDVKD. This CDR3 has 12 residues. The germline V and J ends were trimmed by 7 bases and 8 bases, with 13 bases remaining between them. The CDR3 DNA is TGTGCCACCAGCACAGGGTCCGTCGGCTACACCTTC. Residues: CATSTGSVGYTF.

The chain joins TRBV4-3 to TRBJ1-1, with D possibly matching TRBD1 (6 bases). The CDR3 is made up of 16 amino acids. Germline V gives CDR1 LGHNA, CDR2 YSLEER. V gave up 0 bases and J gave up 5 bases, with 16 bases separating them. CDR3 DNA sequence: TGCGCCAGCAGCCAAGATTGGGGGGGCGCATTTACTGAAGCTTTCTTT. Protein: CASSQDWGGAFTEAFF.

This chain connects TRBV30 to TRBJ1-1; no clear D gene. V dropped 4 bases and J dropped 2 bases, with 8 bases sitting between them. The CDR3 covers 12 residues. The germline V gene has CDR1 GTSNPN and CDR2 SVGIG (reference sequence). CDR3: CAWTSFNTEAFF. The CDR3 region has the DNA TGTGCCTGGACGTCGTTTAACACTGAAGCTTTCTTT.

In its sample, this clone was seen once. The CDR3 spells CASSLEVAGGSYNEQFF. DNA of the CDR3: TGTGCCAGCAGCTTAGAGGTAGCGGGGGGAAGCTACAATGAGCAGTTCTTC. This chain connects TRBV11-3 to TRBJ2-1; 10 bases are shared with TRBD2. CDR3 length equals 17 residues. Germline trimming cut 0 bases from V and 3 bases from J; bases unmatched to any gene: 5. Germline values: CDR1 SGHNT, CDR2 YENEEA.

This clone was seen a single time. The chain is built from TRBV9 and TRBJ2-2; weak D call: TRBD1 (5 bases). The CDR3 length is 15 residues. Germline values: CDR1 SGDLS, CDR2 YYNGEE. Trimming pared 0 bases from V and 6 bases from J, leaving 12 bases between. This CDR3 reads CASSVAGLFAGELFF. The CDR3 nucleotides read TGTGCCAGCAGCGTAGCAGGGTTGTTCGCCGGGGAGCTGTTTTTT.

CDR3: CASSFTGFGEKLFF. Written as DNA, the CDR3 is TGCGCCAGCAGCTTTACAGGGTTTGGTGAAAAACTGTTTTTT. This sequence joins TRBV5-1 and TRBJ1-4; D might be TRBD1 (6 bases). The CDR3 is 14 amino acids. The germline CDR1 and CDR2 sequences are SGHRS and YFSETQ. Trimming took 2 bases from V and 7 from J, leaving 12 bases between them.

The gene calls are TRBV20-1 and TRBJ1-3; 7 bases agree with TRBD1. V was pared by 3 bases and J by 0 bases, with 2 bases of the junction left unmatched. CDR3 length: 14 amino acids. Germline V CDR1 and CDR2: DFQATT, SNEGSKA (reference sequence). In nucleotides, the CDR3 is TGCAGTGCTAGTCGGGACAGCTCTGGAAACACCATATATTTT. This gives the protein CSASRDSSGNTIYF.

This clone was counted a single time. The sample contains more than one DNA sequence encoding this CDR3. This chain uses TRBV6-6 with TRBJ1-2, with 7 positions matching TRBD1. The germline gives CDR1 MNHNY, CDR2 SVGAGI (reference sequence). The CDR3 runs 13 residues. V was pared by 4 bases and J by 4 bases, with 3 bases of the junction left unmatched. DNA of the CDR3: TGTGCCAGCAGTTCGGACAGGTCCTATGGCTACACCTTC. Protein sequence: CASSSDRSYGYTF.

The rearrangement uses TRBV24-1 and TRBJ2-5, with 7 bases fitting TRBD1. The CDR3 totals 14 residues. J gave up 5 bases and V 4 bases, and 6 bases lay outside the gene matches. Germline V gene data show CDR1 as KGHDR and CDR2 as SFDVKD. The chain's CDR3 is CATSDSGGLETQYF. CDR3 DNA: TGTGCCACCAGTGACTCAGGGGGTTTGGAGACCCAGTACTTC.

The chain is built from TRBV7-2 and TRBJ2-3, with TRBD1 identical over 8 bases. V trimming: 4 bases; J trimming: 1 base; junction bases outside the gene matches: 7. This CDR3 is 16 amino acids long. CDR1 is SGHTA and CDR2 is FQGNSA in the germline V gene. The CDR3 spells CASSSPRGRGTDTQYF. In DNA form, the CDR3 reads TGTGCCAGCAGCTCCCCCAGGGGGCGCGGCACAGATACGCAGTATTTT. Based on the CDR3 plus reference TRBV7-2 and TRBJ2-3, the full variable domain is GAGVSQSPSNKVTEKGKDVELRCDPISGHTALYWYRQSLGQGLEFLIYFQGNSAPDKSGLPSDRFSAERTGGSVSTLTIQRTQQEDSAVYLCASSSPRGRGTDTQYFGPGTRLTVL.

J is TRBJ1-5 and V is TRBV11-2, with D perhaps TRBD1 (6 bases). This CDR3 contains 15 residues. From germline, CDR1 is SGHAT and CDR2 FQNNGV. Trimming cost V 0 bases and J 6 bases, with 12 bases left between them. The CDR3 region is CASSLDGGGSQPQHF. The CDR3 DNA reads as TGTGCCAGCAGCTTAGATGGGGGCGGGAGTCAGCCCCAGCATTTT.

This clone was counted a single time. This rearrangement joins TRBV14 to TRBJ2-3; 13 bases match TRBD2. V was clipped by 1 base and J by 12 bases; unmatched bases: 7. This CDR3 is built from 15 residues. The germline V gene has CDR1 SGHDN and CDR2 FVKESK. The CDR3 DNA is TGTGCCAGCAGCCAAGGCGGGACTAGCGGGAACGAACAGTATTTT. This codes for CASSQGGTSGNEQYF.

V gene TRBV27 combines with J gene TRBJ2-7; 16 bases line up with TRBD2. V lost 3 bases, J lost 7 bases, and 3 bases stayed unmatched. This CDR3 comprises 15 residues. In germline, CDR1 is MNHEY, CDR2 SMNVEV (reference sequence). The CDR3 here is CASSLGLAGGSEQYF. CDR3 sequence (DNA): TGTGCCAGCAGTTTGGGACTAGCGGGAGGGTCTGAGCAGTACTTC.

The chain recombines TRBV30 with TRBJ2-1; D possibly corresponds to TRBD1 (5 bases). Trimming removed 5 bases from V and 6 bases from J, with 14 bases in between. The CDR3 sequence is 13 residues long. Germline values: CDR1 GTSNPN, CDR2 SVGIG (reference sequence). Here the CDR3 DNA reads TGTGCCTGGTCTTTAGGGGTTTTCAATGAGCAGTTCTTC. This translates into CAWSLGVFNEQFF.

The genes are TRBV5-1 and TRBJ1-1, with TRBD1 as a possible D gene (5 bases). The germline CDR1 and CDR2 sequences are SGHRS and YFSETQ. Deletions cut 7 bases from V and 4 bases from J, with 14 bases between. The CDR3 covers 13 residues. CDR3 nucleotide sequence: TGCGCCAGCTGGGATTCGGGGGGCACTGAAGCTTTCTTT. This encodes CASWDSGGTEAFF.

The chain uses TRBV7-9 and TRBJ1-3; a possible D gene is TRBD1 (6 bases). The CDR3 has 14 amino acids. V lost 11 bases to trimming and J lost 4 bases, with 18 bases between them. CDR1 and CDR2 from the germline V gene are SEHNR and FQNEAQ (reference sequence). The CDR3 sequence: CAGTGGAKGNTIYF. As DNA, the CDR3 is TGTGCCGGTACGGGGGGCGCAAAGGGAAACACCATATATTTT. The entire variable domain, with the rest obtained from reference TRBV7-9 and TRBJ1-3, is as follows: DTGVSQNPRHKITKRGQNVTFRCDPISEHNRLYWYRQTLGQGPEFLTYFQNEAQLEKSRLLSDRFSAERPKGSFSTLEIQRTEQGDSAMYLCAGTGGAKGNTIYFGEGSWLTVV.

There are many counts of this clone. The identical CDR3 is also encoded by other nucleotide sequences in the sample. This rearrangement joins TRBV7-3 to TRBJ1-2; 9 nucleotides line up with TRBD1. Per the germline V gene, CDR1 is SGHTA and CDR2 is FQGTGA. Germline trimming cut 3 bases from V and 6 bases from J; bases unmatched to any gene: 5. The CDR3 contains 14 residues. CDR3 bases: TGTGCCAGCAGCTTGGGACAGGGTATCGATGGCTACACCTTC. Its protein is CASSLGQGIDGYTF.

V usage is TRBV7-2 and J usage is TRBJ2-1; no clear D. This CDR3 contains 14 residues. V was trimmed by 1 base and J by 4 bases, leaving 8 bases between them. Looked up from germline, CDR1 is SGHTA and CDR2 is FQGNSA. CDR3 region: CASSLGHGYNEQFF. In DNA form, the CDR3 reads TGTGCCAGCAGCTTAGGACACGGATACAATGAGCAGTTCTTC.

The rearrangement joins TRBV10-2 to TRBJ1-1, with D perhaps TRBD1 (5 bases). The CDR3 runs 16 residues. Germline V CDR1 and CDR2: WSHSY, SAAADI. V lost 10 bases and J 0 bases, leaving 21 bases between the germline ends. CDR3 residues: CATTIGHPVMNTEAFF. CDR3 bases: TGCGCCACCACGATCGGACACCCAGTCATGAACACTGAAGCTTTCTTT.

This clone appeared a few times. The chain joins TRBV27 to TRBJ2-3; 7 bases are a match to TRBD2. CDR3 length: 16 amino acids. J gave up 4 bases and V 6 bases, and 13 bases lay outside the gene matches. Germline V lookup: CDR1 MNHEY, CDR2 SMNVEV (reference sequence). CDR3 nucleotide sequence: TGTGCCAGCAGCTTCAGGACTAGGACGGGTGCAGATACGCAGTATTTT. Translated: CASSFRTRTGADTQYF.

With regard to this clone: This sample also contains other DNA sequences that code for the same CDR3. V and J are TRBV12-5 and TRBJ1-5; D may be TRBD1 (5 bases). Trimming removed 6 bases from V and 1 base from J, with 10 bases in between. CDR1 LGHNT and CDR2 FRNRAP come from the germline V gene. The CDR3 sequence is 14 residues long. The CDR3 sequence is CASGRGGSNQPQHF. The CDR3 DNA reads TGTGCTAGTGGACGGGGGGGGAGCAATCAGCCCCAGCATTTT.

The V call is TRBV11-2, the J call TRBJ2-7; 7 bases map to TRBD1. The CDR3 has 14 residues. The V gene's germline CDR1 is SGHAT and CDR2 FQNNGV. Losses at the gene ends were 3 bases for V and 6 bases for J; bases not matched to a gene: 8. CDR3 in amino acids: CASSLGQIVREQYF. CDR3 nucleotides: TGTGCCAGCAGCTTGGGACAGATAGTACGCGAGCAGTACTTC.

The V gene is TRBV18, the J gene TRBJ2-7, with D possibly being TRBD2 (6 bases). The germline V gene has CDR1 KGHSH and CDR2 LQKENI. The V gene lost 6 bases and the J gene lost 2 bases, with 11 bases spanning the gap. The CDR3 is 13 amino acids. The CDR3 DNA reads as TGTGCCAGCTCCTCGACGGGGGCCTACGAGCAGTACTTC. Translating gives CASSSTGAYEQYF.

The chain joins TRBV10-3 to TRBJ2-2; TRBD1 matches at 7 bases. Trimming at V came to 4 bases and at J to 0 bases, leaving 2 bases not matched to a gene. This CDR3 is 15 amino acids long. Germline V CDR1 and CDR2: ENHRY, SYGVKD. The CDR3 coding sequence is TGTGCCATCAGTGTGGGACAGTCGAACACCGGGGAGCTGTTTTTT. It specifies CAISVGQSNTGELFF.

This chain uses TRBV19 with TRBJ1-2; D may be TRBD1 (6 bases). The CDR3 is made up of 14 amino acids. The germline V gene has CDR1 LNHDA and CDR2 SQIVND (reference sequence). V was cut by 7 bases and J by 3 bases, with 15 bases left in between. CDR3 DNA sequence: TGTGCCAGTACTCCAGGGGCGGAATACTATGGCTACACCTTC. Amino acids: CASTPGAEYYGYTF.

This clone was observed a handful of times. The CDR3 DNA reads as TGTGCCTGGACCCCCGGGACAGCCTACAATCAGCCCCAGCATTTT. This gives the protein CAWTPGTAYNQPQHF. J is TRBJ1-5 and V is TRBV30; 7 positions match TRBD1. Germline trimming cut 4 bases from V and 3 bases from J; bases unmatched to any gene: 9. The CDR3 consists of 15 residues. From germline, CDR1 is GTSNPN and CDR2 SVGIG (reference sequence).